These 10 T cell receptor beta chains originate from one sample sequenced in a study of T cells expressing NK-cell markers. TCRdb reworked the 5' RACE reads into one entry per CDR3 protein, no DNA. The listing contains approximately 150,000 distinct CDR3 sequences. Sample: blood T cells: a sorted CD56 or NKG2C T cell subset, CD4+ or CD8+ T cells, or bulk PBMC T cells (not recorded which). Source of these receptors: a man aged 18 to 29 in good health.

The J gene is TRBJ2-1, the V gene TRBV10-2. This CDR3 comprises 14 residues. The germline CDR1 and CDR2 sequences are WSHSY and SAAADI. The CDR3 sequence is CASSGVGSYNEQFF.

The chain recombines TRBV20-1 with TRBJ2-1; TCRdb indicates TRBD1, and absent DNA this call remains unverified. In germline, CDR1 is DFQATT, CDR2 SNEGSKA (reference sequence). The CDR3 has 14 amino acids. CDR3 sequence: CSALAGTDYNEQFF.

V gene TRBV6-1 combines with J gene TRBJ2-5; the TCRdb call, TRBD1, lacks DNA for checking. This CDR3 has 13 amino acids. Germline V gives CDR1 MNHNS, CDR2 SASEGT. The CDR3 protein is CASGRGDQETQYF.

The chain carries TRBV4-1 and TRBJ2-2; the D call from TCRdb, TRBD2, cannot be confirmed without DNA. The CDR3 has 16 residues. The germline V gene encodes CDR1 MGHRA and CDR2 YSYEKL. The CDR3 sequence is CASSLVGRTNTGELFF.

CDR3 amino acids: CSARGLAGVGETQYF. The rearrangement links TRBV20-1 to TRBJ2-5; TCRdb picks TRBD2, but there is no DNA to check that call. CDR3 length: 15 amino acids. Germline-derived CDR1 and CDR2 are DFQATT and SNEGSKA (reference sequence).

CDR3 amino acids: CSAELAIGELFF. The chain recombines TRBV20-1 with TRBJ2-2; there is no DNA to check the TCRdb D call of TRBD2. Germline V gene data show CDR1 as DFQATT and CDR2 as SNEGSKA (reference sequence). The CDR3 extends over 12 amino acids.

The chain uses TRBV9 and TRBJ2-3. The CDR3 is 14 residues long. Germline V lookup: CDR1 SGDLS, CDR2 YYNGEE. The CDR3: CASSVETYTDTQYF. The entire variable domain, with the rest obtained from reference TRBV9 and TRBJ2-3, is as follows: DSGVTQTPKHLITATGQRVTLRCSPRSGDLSVYWYQQSLDQGLQFLIQYYNGEERAKGNILERFSAQQFPDLHSELNLSSLELGDSALYFCASSVETYTDTQYFGPGTRLTVL.

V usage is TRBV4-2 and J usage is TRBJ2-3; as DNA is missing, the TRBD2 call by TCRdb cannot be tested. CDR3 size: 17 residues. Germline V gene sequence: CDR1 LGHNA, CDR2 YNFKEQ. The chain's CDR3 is CASSQDSLLAFTDTQYF.

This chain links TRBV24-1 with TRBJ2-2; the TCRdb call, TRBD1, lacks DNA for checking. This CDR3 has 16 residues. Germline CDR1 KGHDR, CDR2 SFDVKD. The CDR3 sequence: CATSDTGTGNTGELFF.

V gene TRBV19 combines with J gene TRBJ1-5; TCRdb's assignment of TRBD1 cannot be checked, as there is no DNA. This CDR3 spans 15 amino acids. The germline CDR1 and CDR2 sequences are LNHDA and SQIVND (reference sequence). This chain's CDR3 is CASTTGQGTAQPQHF.